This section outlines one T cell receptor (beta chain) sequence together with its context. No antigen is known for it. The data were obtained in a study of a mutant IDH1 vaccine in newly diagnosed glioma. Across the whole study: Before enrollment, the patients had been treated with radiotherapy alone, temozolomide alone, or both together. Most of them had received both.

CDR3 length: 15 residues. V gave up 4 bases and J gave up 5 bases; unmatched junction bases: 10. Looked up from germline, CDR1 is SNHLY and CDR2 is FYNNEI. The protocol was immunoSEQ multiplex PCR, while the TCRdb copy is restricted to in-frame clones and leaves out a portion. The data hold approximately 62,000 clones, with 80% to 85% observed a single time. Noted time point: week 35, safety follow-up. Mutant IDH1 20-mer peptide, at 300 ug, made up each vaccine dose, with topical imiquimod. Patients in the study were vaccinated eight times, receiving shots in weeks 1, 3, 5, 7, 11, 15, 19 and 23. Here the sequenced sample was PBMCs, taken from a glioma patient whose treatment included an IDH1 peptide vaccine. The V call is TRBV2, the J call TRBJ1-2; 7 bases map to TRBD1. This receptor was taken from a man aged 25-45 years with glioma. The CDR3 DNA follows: TGTGCCAGCAGTGCTCGGGACAGATTTCTTTATGGCTACACCTTC. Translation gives CASSARDRFLYGYTF.